This is a list of T cell receptor beta chains from one sample in a study of blood T cell repertoires in COVID-19. The repertoire was sequenced with immunoSEQ multiplex PCR; TCRdb's copy has only in-frame clones and lacks some. The sample carries over 7,000 clones, around 84% recorded once. The source material was peripheral blood. These receptors were obtained from a human donor in a cohort sampled during active COVID-19. CDR3s include the opening cysteine and the closing phenylalanine or tryptophan. The D gene is left open where the match is weak.

J: TRBJ1-2
D: .
V: TRBV6-6
CDR3: CASSYVAGPANYGYTF
DNA: TGTGCCAGCAGTTATGTGGCAGGCCCAGCTAACTATGGCTACACCTTC

J: TRBJ2-5
D: .
V: TRBV15
CDR3: CATSRDRGAQETQYF
DNA: TGTGCCACCAGCAGAGATCGGGGGGCACAAGAGACCCAGTACTTC

J: TRBJ2-2
D: TRBD1
V: TRBV4-3
CDR3: CASSPGTGLGTGELFF
DNA: TGCGCCAGCAGCCCAGGGACAGGGTTGGGGACCGGGGAGCTGTTTTTT

J: TRBJ2-3
D: .
V: TRBV7-9
CDR3: CASSLAGGTDTQYF
DNA: TGTGCCAGCAGCTTAGCAGGGGGCACAGATACGCAGTATTTT

J: TRBJ1-2
D: .
V: TRBV4-1
CDR3: CASSQEAGKYGYTF
DNA: TGCGCCAGCAGCCAAGAGGCAGGGAAATATGGCTACACCTTC

J: TRBJ2-7
D: TRBD1
V: TRBV4-1
CDR3: CASSQVIGTAYEQYF
DNA: TGCGCCAGCAGCCAAGTAATTGGGACAGCCTACGAGCAGTACTTC

J: TRBJ1-2
D: .
V: TRBV7-9
CDR3: CASSPRQSYGYTF
DNA: TGTGCCAGCAGCCCACGACAGTCCTATGGCTACACCTTC

J: TRBJ2-7
D: TRBD1
V: TRBV6-5
CDR3: CASSSSGGLYEQYF
DNA: TGTGCCAGCAGTTCATCAGGGGGTCTCTACGAGCAGTACTTC

J: TRBJ2-7
D: TRBD2
V: TRBV10-3
CDR3: CAISEVASGGPYEQYF
DNA: TGTGCCATCAGTGAGGTAGCTAGCGGGGGGCCCTACGAGCAGTACTTC

J: TRBJ2-1
D: TRBD2
V: TRBV3-1/TRBV3-2
CDR3: CASSRPLAGDYEQFF
DNA: TGTGCCAGCAGCCGACCCCTAGCGGGGGACTATGAGCAGTTCTTC

J: TRBJ1-2
D: .
V: TRBV15
CDR3: CATSSEGNYGYTF
DNA: TGTGCCACCAGCAGTGAGGGAAACTATGGCTACACCTTC

J: TRBJ1-1
D: .
V: TRBV24-1
CDR3: CATPHTGGAFF
DNA: TGTGCCACCCCACACACGGGGGGAGCTTTCTTT

J: TRBJ2-7
D: TRBD1
V: TRBV4-1
CDR3: CASSQQDREDYEQYF
DNA: TGCGCCAGCAGCCAACAGGACAGGGAGGACTACGAGCAGTACTTC

J: TRBJ2-1
D: TRBD2
V: TRBV10-3
CDR3: CAIIGGTSKNEQFF
DNA: TGTGCCATCATCGGTGGGACTAGCAAGAATGAGCAGTTCTTC

J: TRBJ1-2
D: .
V: TRBV21-1
CDR3: CASSKVVRGLGYGYTF
DNA: TGTGCCAGCAGCAAAGTGGTCAGGGGGCTTGGCTATGGCTACACCTTC

J: TRBJ2-3
D: TRBD2
V: TRBV9
CDR3: CASSVAAGSGGTDTQYF
DNA: TGTGCCAGCAGCGTAGCGGCCGGAAGCGGGGGCACAGATACGCAGTATTTT